This TCR beta chain comes out of a study of T cell responses to AZD1222 COVID-19 vaccine. The data were produced by immunoSEQ multiplex PCR, yet TCRdb's version contains in-frame clones alone and is incomplete. The sample carries under 95,000 clones, around nine tenths recorded once. The study, taken as a whole, reports: No repertoire was sampled before or during the peak T cell response, only after it. The sample set comprised mostly white British donors with more females, and clonal diversity was possibly underestimated.

In regard to this clone: What it binds is not known.

This CDR3 is 17 amino acids long. After removal of 0 bases from V and 4 bases from J, the junction contained 5 bases not matched to a gene. Germline CDR1 reads SGHRS; CDR2 reads YFSETQ. The chain combines TRBV5-1 with TRBJ2-2; TRBD1 matches 11 bases. Sequencing used peripheral blood, obtained 28 days after the second AZD1222 dose. The TCR sequence derives from an adult who received the AZD1222 COVID-19 vaccine. The CDR3 sequence is CASSLAPGTGGTGELFF. In DNA form, the CDR3 reads TGCGCCAGCAGCTTGGCCCCCGGGACAGGGGGCACCGGGGAGCTGTTTTTT.